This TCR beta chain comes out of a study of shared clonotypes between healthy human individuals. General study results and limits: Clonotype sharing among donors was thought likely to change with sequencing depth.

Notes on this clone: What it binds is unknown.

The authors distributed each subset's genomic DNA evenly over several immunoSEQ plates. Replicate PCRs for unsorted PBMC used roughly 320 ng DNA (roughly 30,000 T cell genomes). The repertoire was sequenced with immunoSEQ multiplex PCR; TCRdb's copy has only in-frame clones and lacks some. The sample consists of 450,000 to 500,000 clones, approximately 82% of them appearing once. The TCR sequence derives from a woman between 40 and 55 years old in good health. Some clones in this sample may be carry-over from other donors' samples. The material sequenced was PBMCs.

The CDR3, as DNA: TGTGCCAGCAGCCAGGACGGGGAGCAGTACTTC. This gives the protein CASSQDGEQYF. This sequence joins TRBV11-3 and TRBJ2-7; unclear D gene. V was shortened by 5 bases and J by 7 bases, with 9 bases between the two germline ends. The CDR3 is 11 residues long. The germline V gene encodes CDR1 SGHNT and CDR2 YENEEA.